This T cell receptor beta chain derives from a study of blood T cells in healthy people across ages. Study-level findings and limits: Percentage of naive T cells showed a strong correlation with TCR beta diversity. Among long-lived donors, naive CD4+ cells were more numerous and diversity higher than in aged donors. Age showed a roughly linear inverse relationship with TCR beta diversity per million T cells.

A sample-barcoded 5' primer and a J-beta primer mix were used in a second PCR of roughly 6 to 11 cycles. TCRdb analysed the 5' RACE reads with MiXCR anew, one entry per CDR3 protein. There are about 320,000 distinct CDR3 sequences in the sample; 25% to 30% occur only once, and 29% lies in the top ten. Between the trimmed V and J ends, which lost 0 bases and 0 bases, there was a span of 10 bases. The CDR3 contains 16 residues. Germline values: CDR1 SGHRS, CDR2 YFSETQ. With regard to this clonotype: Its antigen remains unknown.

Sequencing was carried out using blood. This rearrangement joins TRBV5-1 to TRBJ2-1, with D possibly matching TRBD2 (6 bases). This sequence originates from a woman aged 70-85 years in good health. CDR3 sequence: CASSLGRVSSYNEQFF. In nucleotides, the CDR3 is TGCGCCAGCAGCTTGGGGAGGGTAAGCTCCTACAATGAGCAGTTCTTC.